The present TCR beta chain was sequenced within a study of OX40 agonist ivuxolimab in advanced cancers. Study findings and constraints: At doses 0.1 to 3.0 mg/kg, CD4+ and CD8+ clones expanded. At 0.1-3.0 mg/kg, partial responders had clonal expansion among the lowest observed. More expanded clones were seen, on average, in CD8+ T cells than in CD4+.

Assay used: immunoSEQ multiplex PCR; TCRdb lists only in-frame clones, some missing. The table lists tens of thousands of clones, 84% of them singletons. The CDR3 spans 15 residues. Germline CDR1 reads MDHEN; CDR2 reads SYDVKM. V dropped 2 bases and J dropped 4; count of bases not matched to a gene: 7. To note about this clone: Its specificity is unknown.

Specimen: CD4+ or CD8+ T cells sorted from blood, collected in a trial of the OX40 agonist ivuxolimab. The chain uses TRBV28 and TRBJ1-1; 7 positions agree with TRBD1. This TCR came from an adult with an advanced solid tumor such as melanoma, head and neck, liver or kidney cancer. CDR3 nucleotide sequence: TGTGCCAGCAGTTTACCATTACAGGGGAGCACTGAAGCTTTCTTT. Protein: CASSLPLQGSTEAFF.